One sample yielded the 2 T cell receptor beta chains listed below, sequenced in a study of CD8 T cells in Susac syndrome. RNA totalling about 0.5 to 1 ug underwent reverse transcription with random hexamers. One entry per CDR3 protein, called by TCRdb with MiXCR from the immunoSEQ multiplex PCR reads. The profile shows some 300,000 distinct CDR3 sequences, approximately 85% of them singletons. The sample taken for sequencing was CD8+ T cells from PBMCs. The receptors were sampled from a human donor with multiple sclerosis.

The chain combines TRBV4-3 with TRBJ2-2; TRBD2 agrees at 8 bases. The junction had 15 bases not matched to a gene; V was cut back by 0 bases and J by 6 bases. The CDR3 covers 19 residues. Germline V lookup: CDR1 LGHNA, CDR2 YSLEER. The CDR3 region has the DNA TGCGCCAGCAGCCAAGATCATCTAACCAGCGGGAGAACACCCGGGGAGCTGTTTTTT. Its translation: CASSQDHLTSGRTPGELFF.

The chain joins TRBV27 to TRBJ2-1, with D tentatively TRBD1 (5 bases). Trimming shortened V by 10 bases and J by 0 bases, and 19 bases separated the two germline ends. CDR3 length: 16 amino acids. Germline V CDR1 and CDR2: MNHEY, SMNVEV (reference sequence). The CDR3, as DNA: TGTGCCACCACCGCCGGGCGGACATTCTCCTACAATGAGCAGTTCTTC. The encoded protein is CATTAGRTFSYNEQFF.